Listed below are T cell receptor beta chains from one sample, sequenced in a study of neoadjuvant nivolumab and ipilimumab in lung cancer. Profiled with immunoSEQ multiplex PCR; TCRdb holds only in-frame clones, not every one. The sample lists roughly 6,900 clones; around nine tenths were seen once. The sample here was tumor tissue, taken after neoadjuvant nivolumab, alone or with ipilimumab, at or shortly before surgery. The receptors were sampled from an adult with non-small cell lung cancer. Some clones in this sample may be carry-over from other donors' samples. Each CDR3 is given with its conserved first and last residue. D genes are given only for firm matches. Size values are once, few and many counts, or a class for expanded clones, and some rows have none.

D: -
V: TRBV5-6
J: TRBJ1-2
size: -
DNA: TGTGCCAGCAGCTTGTGGGTTGCTAACTATGGCTACACCTTC
CDR3: CASSLWVANYGYTF

D: TRBD2
V: TRBV7-8
J: TRBJ2-1
size: -
DNA: TGTGCCAGCAGCACACTAGCGTCCGTCTCCTACAATGAGCAGTTCTTC
CDR3: CASSTLASVSYNEQFF

D: -
V: TRBV7-2
J: TRBJ2-7
size: -
DNA: TGTGCCAGCAGCTTCCAGGGCGGGACCACCCTGGGGCAGTACTTC
CDR3: CASSFQGGTTLGQYF

D: -
V: TRBV7-9
J: TRBJ2-6
size: -
DNA: TGTGCCAGCAGCTTAGTGAGTTCTGGGGCCAACGTCCTGACTTTC
CDR3: CASSLVSSGANVLTF

D: TRBD2
V: TRBV5-4
J: TRBJ2-7
size: -
DNA: TGTGCCAGCAGCTTGCCTAGCGGAATTAAGGGGAGGGAGCAGTACTTC
CDR3: CASSLPSGIKGREQYF

D: TRBD2
V: TRBV7-8
J: TRBJ2-1
size: -
DNA: TGTGCCAGCAGCCCTCCGGGACTAGCGATTGAGCAGTTCTTC
CDR3: CASSPPGLAIEQFF

D: -
V: TRBV6-1
J: TRBJ1-1
size: once
DNA: TGTGCCAGCACCCTCTCAGGAGCAGCTTCAGCGGAAGCTTTCTTT
CDR3: CASTLSGAASAEAFF

D: -
V: TRBV18
J: TRBJ2-3
size: -
DNA: TGTGCCAGCTCATCGGACTACCTTAGCACAGATACGCAGTATTTT
CDR3: CASSSDYLSTDTQYF

D: TRBD2
V: TRBV19
J: TRBJ2-7
size: -
DNA: TGTGCCAGTAGTAGCGGGCTAGCGGAGGGCGTCTACGAGCAGTACTTC
CDR3: CASSSGLAEGVYEQYF

D: TRBD2
V: TRBV5-1
J: TRBJ2-2
size: -
DNA: TGCGCCAGCAGCCCTATCGGACTAGCGGCTGAAGCCGGGGAGCTGTTTTTT
CDR3: CASSPIGLAAEAGELFF

D: TRBD1
V: TRBV10-3
J: TRBJ2-7
size: -
DNA: TGTGCCATCAGTGGACAGGGGGTCTACGAGCAGTACTTC
CDR3: CAISGQGVYEQYF

D: -
V: TRBV11-1
J: TRBJ1-1
size: few
DNA: TGTGCCAGCAGCTTAAGGGACACTGAAGCTTTCTTT
CDR3: CASSLRDTEAFF

D: TRBD2
V: TRBV6-5
J: TRBJ2-2
size: once
DNA: TGTGCCAGCAGTCGGACTAGCGGGAGAGTCGGGGAGCTGTTTTTT
CDR3: CASSRTSGRVGELFF

D: TRBD1
V: TRBV11-2
J: TRBJ2-7
size: once
DNA: TGTGCCAGCAGCTTAGGGACAGGAAACTACGAGCAGTACTTC
CDR3: CASSLGTGNYEQYF

D: TRBD2
V: TRBV29-1
J: TRBJ2-1
size: -
DNA: TGCAGCGTTGTGCGGGGGGGCAATGAGCAGTTCTTC
CDR3: CSVVRGGNEQFF

D: TRBD2
V: TRBV18
J: TRBJ2-7
size: -
DNA: TGTGCCAGCTCACCACCGGGACTAGTAACCGAGCAGTACTTC
CDR3: CASSPPGLVTEQYF

D: -
V: TRBV5-1
J: TRBJ1-1
size: -
DNA: TGCGCCAGCAGCTTGGTTGGATACGGTAACACTGAAGCTTTCTTT
CDR3: CASSLVGYGNTEAFF

D: TRBD2
V: TRBV2
J: TRBJ2-7
size: -
DNA: TGTGCCAGCAGGGTTAGCGGGACCGGAGAGCAGTACTTC
CDR3: CASRVSGTGEQYF

D: -
V: TRBV5-4
J: TRBJ2-1
size: -
DNA: TGTGCCAGCAGCTTGTTAGGCGGTGAGCAGTTCTTC
CDR3: CASSLLGGEQFF

D: TRBD1
V: TRBV6-5
J: TRBJ1-1
size: -
DNA: TGTGCCAGCAGTTATTACAGGGGGAACACTGAAGCTTTCTTT
CDR3: CASSYYRGNTEAFF

D: -
V: TRBV19
J: TRBJ2-7
size: -
DNA: TGTGCCAGTAGTTCTCAGGGTATGAACGAGCAGTACTTC
CDR3: CASSSQGMNEQYF

D: -
V: TRBV10-3
J: TRBJ2-3
size: -
DNA: TGTGCCATCAGTGATTCCCACGCGCTAGCGAGATCTAGCACAGATACGCAGTATTTT
CDR3: CAISDSHALARSSTDTQYF

D: -
V: TRBV7-2
J: TRBJ1-2
size: once
DNA: TGTGCCACAGGACATCCTAACTATGGCTACACCTTC
CDR3: CATGHPNYGYTF

D: -
V: TRBV5-1
J: TRBJ2-3
size: -
DNA: TGCGCCAGCAGCTTGTCCGGGGAAGGTGATACGCAGTATTTT
CDR3: CASSLSGEGDTQYF

D: -
V: TRBV5-1
J: TRBJ2-7
size: -
DNA: TGCGCCAGCAGCTTGGGAACCAATCAGGGTGGGGTAACCTACGAGCAGTACTTC
CDR3: CASSLGTNQGGVTYEQYF

D: TRBD1
V: TRBV30
J: TRBJ1-2
size: -
DNA: TGTGCCTGGACAGGGGGACCCTATGGCTACACCTTC
CDR3: CAWTGGPYGYTF

D: TRBD2
V: TRBV7-9
J: TRBJ2-4
size: -
DNA: TGTGCCAGCAGCTTCGATCGAGCGGGGTCAGCCAAAAACATTCAGTACTTC
CDR3: CASSFDRAGSAKNIQYF

D: TRBD2
V: TRBV9
J: TRBJ2-1
size: -
DNA: TGTGCCAGCAGCGTAGTTAGCGGGGTCTACAATGAGCAGTTCTTC
CDR3: CASSVVSGVYNEQFF

D: TRBD1
V: TRBV7-9
J: TRBJ1-1
size: -
DNA: TGTGCCAGCAGCCCCCAACAGGGGAGCACTGAAGCTTTCTTT
CDR3: CASSPQQGSTEAFF

D: -
V: TRBV6-5
J: TRBJ1-1
size: -
DNA: TGTGCCAGCAGTGTAGGGCGCTTTGGTACTGAAGCTTTCTTT
CDR3: CASSVGRFGTEAFF

D: -
V: TRBV7-3
J: TRBJ2-1
size: few
DNA: TGTGCCAGCAGCCAAGGACTGCACTCCTACAATGAGCAGTTCTTC
CDR3: CASSQGLHSYNEQFF

D: -
V: TRBV6-5
J: TRBJ2-7
size: -
DNA: TGTGCCAGCAGTTACTCCGGGGCCCGAGGGAAGCAGTACTTC
CDR3: CASSYSGARGKQYF

D: -
V: TRBV30
J: TRBJ1-2
size: -
DNA: TGTGCCTGGAAAAGGCTGCTAGCGGGGGGCTACACCTTC
CDR3: CAWKRLLAGGYTF

D: -
V: TRBV19
J: TRBJ2-1
size: -
DNA: TGTGCCAGTAGCCTTGGGCAGGGGTATGAGCAGTTCTTC
CDR3: CASSLGQGYEQFF

D: -
V: TRBV5-5
J: TRBJ2-5
size: -
DNA: TGTGCCAGCAGCTTGGCGGTCGGGAAGGAGACCCAGTACTTC
CDR3: CASSLAVGKETQYF

D: -
V: TRBV10-3
J: TRBJ1-1
size: -
DNA: TGTGCCATCAGTGTAACACAGGGCAACACTGAAGCTTTCTTT
CDR3: CAISVTQGNTEAFF

D: -
V: TRBV18
J: TRBJ2-3
size: -
DNA: TGTGCCAGCTCCCTGACTCAACTAGATACGCAGTATTTT
CDR3: CASSLTQLDTQYF

D: TRBD2
V: TRBV18
J: TRBJ2-7
size: -
DNA: TGTGCCAGCTCACCCCTACCGGGACTATTCTACGAGCAGTACTTC
CDR3: CASSPLPGLFYEQYF

D: -
V: TRBV27
J: TRBJ2-3
size: -
DNA: TGTGCCAGCAGCCCTTTCCCCCTAGAGACAAGCACAGATACGCAGTATTTT
CDR3: CASSPFPLETSTDTQYF

D: -
V: TRBV18
J: TRBJ2-4
size: -
DNA: TGTGCCAGCTCACGTACGGGACCGGACATTCAGTACTTC
CDR3: CASSRTGPDIQYF